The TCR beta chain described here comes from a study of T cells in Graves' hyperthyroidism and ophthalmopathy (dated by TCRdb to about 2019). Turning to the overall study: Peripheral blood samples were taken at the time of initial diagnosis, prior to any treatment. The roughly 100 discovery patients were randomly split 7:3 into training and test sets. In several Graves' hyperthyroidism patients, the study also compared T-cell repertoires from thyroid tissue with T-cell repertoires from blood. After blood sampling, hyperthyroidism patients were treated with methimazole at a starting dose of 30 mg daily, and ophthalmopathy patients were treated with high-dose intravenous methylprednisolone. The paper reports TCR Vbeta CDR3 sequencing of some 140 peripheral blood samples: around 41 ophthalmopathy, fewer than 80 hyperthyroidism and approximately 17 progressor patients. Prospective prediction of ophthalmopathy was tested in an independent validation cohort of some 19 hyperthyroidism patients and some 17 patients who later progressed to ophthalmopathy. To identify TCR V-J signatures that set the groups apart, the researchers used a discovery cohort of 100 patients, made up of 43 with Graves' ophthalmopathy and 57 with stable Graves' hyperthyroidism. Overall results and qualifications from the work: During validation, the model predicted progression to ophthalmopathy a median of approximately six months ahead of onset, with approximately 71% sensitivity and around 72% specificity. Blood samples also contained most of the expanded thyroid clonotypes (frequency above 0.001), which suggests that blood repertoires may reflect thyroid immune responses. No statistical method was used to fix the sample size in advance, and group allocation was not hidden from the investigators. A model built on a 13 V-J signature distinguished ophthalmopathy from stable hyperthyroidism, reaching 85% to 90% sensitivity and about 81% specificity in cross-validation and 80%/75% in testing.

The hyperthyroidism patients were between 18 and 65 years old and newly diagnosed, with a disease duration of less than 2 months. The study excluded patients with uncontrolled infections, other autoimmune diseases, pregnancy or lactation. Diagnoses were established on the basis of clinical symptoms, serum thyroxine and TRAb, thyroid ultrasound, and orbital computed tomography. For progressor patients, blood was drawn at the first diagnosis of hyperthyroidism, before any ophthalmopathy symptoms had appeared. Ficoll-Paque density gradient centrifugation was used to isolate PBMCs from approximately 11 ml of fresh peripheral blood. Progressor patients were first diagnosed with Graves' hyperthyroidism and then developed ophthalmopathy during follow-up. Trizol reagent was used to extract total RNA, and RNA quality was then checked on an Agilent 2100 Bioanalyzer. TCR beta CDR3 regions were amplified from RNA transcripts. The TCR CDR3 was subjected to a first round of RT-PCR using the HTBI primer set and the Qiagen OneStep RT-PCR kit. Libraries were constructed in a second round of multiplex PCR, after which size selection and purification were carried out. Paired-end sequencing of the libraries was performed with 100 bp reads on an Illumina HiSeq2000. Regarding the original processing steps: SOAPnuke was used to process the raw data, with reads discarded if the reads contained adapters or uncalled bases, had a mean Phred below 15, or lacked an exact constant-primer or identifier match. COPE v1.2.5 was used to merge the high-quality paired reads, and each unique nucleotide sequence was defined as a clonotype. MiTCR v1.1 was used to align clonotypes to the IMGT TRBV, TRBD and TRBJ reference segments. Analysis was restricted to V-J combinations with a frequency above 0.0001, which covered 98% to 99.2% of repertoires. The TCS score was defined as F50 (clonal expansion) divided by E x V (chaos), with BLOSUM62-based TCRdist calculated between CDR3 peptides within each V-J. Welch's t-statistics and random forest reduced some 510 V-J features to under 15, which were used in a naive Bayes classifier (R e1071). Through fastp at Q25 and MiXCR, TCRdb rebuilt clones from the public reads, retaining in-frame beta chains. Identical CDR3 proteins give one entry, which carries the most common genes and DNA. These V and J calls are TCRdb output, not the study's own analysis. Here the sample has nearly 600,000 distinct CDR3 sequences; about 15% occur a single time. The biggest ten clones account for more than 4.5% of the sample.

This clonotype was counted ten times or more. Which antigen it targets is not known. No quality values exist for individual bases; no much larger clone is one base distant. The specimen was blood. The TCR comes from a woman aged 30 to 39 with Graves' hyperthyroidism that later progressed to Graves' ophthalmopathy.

CDR3 reads: CASSPPGTDYEQYF. At the DNA level, the sequence is TGTGCCAGCAGTCCTCCCGGGACTGATTACGAGCAGTACTTC. The receptor chain draws on TRBV28 and TRBJ2-7; TRBD2 is a weak D gene call, 6 bases matching. Spanning cysteine to phenylalanine, the CDR3 consists of 14 amino acids. Here the CDR3 DNA is all that survives: 42 bases in frame from base 1. CDR1 and CDR2 (MDHEN, SYDVKM) derive from the germline V gene. Cut back by 5 bases and 4 bases, the V and J ends lie 15 bases apart. Reference TRBV28 and TRBJ2-7 proteins supply the regions before and after the CDR3; the full variable domain is: DVKVTQSSRYLVKRTGEKVFLECVQDMDHENMFWYRQDPGLGLRLIYFSYDVKMKEKGDIPEGYSVSREKKERFSLILESASTNQTSMYLCASSPPGTDYEQYFGPGTRLTVT.